This is a list of T cell receptor beta chains from one sample in a study of blood T cell repertoires in COVID-19. TCRdb's copy holds only in-frame clones and misses some; the assay was immunoSEQ multiplex PCR. The sample holds 45,000 to 55,000 clones, around 80% seen once. The sequencing sample was made of peripheral blood. The origin of the receptors is a man aged 45-65 years with acute or convalescent COVID-19. CDR3s include the opening cysteine and the closing phenylalanine or tryptophan. The order of the fields is V gene, J gene, D gene, clone size, CDR3 DNA, CDR3 protein. A D gene is named only where the DNA matches it firmly. The size of a clone is reported for some rows only, either as once, few or many, or as a class for expanded clones.

TRBV29-1,TRBJ1-4,-,-,TGCAGCGTTTTGACGGGAGGAAGTGAAAAACTGTTTTTT,CSVLTGGSEKLFF
TRBV2,TRBJ2-4,TRBD2,-,TGTGCCAGCAAAAGGGTTAGCGGGGGGTTGGGTGTCGGAAACATTCAGTACTTC,CASKRVSGGLGVGNIQYF
TRBV21-1,TRBJ2-7,-,-,TGTGCCAGCATTAATGGGGGGACAGCCCCCGACGAGCAGTACTTC,CASINGGTAPDEQYF
TRBV5-1,TRBJ2-5,-,-,TGCGCCAGCAGCCGCAACACAGGAGCCCAAGAGACCCAGTACTTC,CASSRNTGAQETQYF
TRBV6-5,TRBJ1-2,TRBD1,-,TGTGCCAGCAGGCACCCATTGGGACAGACCTATGGCTACACCTTC,CASRHPLGQTYGYTF
TRBV27,TRBJ2-4,-,-,TGTGCCAGCCTTGACAGGACCAAAAACATTCAGTACTTC,CASLDRTKNIQYF
TRBV3-1/TRBV3-2,TRBJ2-2,-,-,TGTGCCAGCTCCGACAGCCACACCGGGGAGCTGTTTTTT,CASSDSHTGELFF
TRBV4-1,TRBJ1-3,-,-,TGCGCCAGCAGCCAAGTACCCCTAATCCTCCGGAGAAAGTCTGGAAACACCATATATTTT,CASSQVPLILRRKSGNTIYF
TRBV7-9,TRBJ2-6,-,-,TGTGCCAGCAGCTTATGGCCCTCTGGGGCCAACGTCCTGACTTTC,CASSLWPSGANVLTF
TRBV7-9,TRBJ2-3,TRBD2,once,TGTGCCAGCAGCCCTAGGCGGGGGAACACAGATACGCAGTATTTT,CASSPRRGNTDTQYF
TRBV9,TRBJ1-1,-,-,TGTGCCAGCAGCGTAACTGAGATCCAGGGAACTGAAGCTTTCTTT,CASSVTEIQGTEAFF
TRBV5-1,TRBJ2-7,TRBD1,-,TGCGCCAGCAGCTGGGAACAGGGGGTGGGCGAGCAGTACTTC,CASSWEQGVGEQYF
TRBV18,TRBJ1-4,-,-,TGTGCCAGCTCTAGTGAAACAACTAATGAAAAACTGTTTTTT,CASSSETTNEKLFF
TRBV5-1,TRBJ1-2,-,once,TGCGCCAGCAGCTTGGTGACCGCCGCCGGGGGCTACACCTTC,CASSLVTAAGGYTF
TRBV3-1/TRBV3-2,TRBJ2-7,-,-,TGTGCCAGCAGTCAGGCCCAACAGGGAAGCTACGAGCAGTACTTC,CASSQAQQGSYEQYF
TRBV24-1,TRBJ2-1,TRBD2,once,TGTGCCACCAGTGGACCCCCTTCTCGGGAGATAGGGACTAGCGGGAGCTCCTTCAATGAGCAGTTCTTC,CATSGPPSREIGTSGSSFNEQFF
TRBV29-1,TRBJ2-1,-,few,TGCAGCGTTGACGGCGGGTCATTCTACAATGAGCAGTTCTTC,CSVDGGSFYNEQFF
TRBV18,TRBJ2-6,-,-,TGTGCCAGCTCGGGCCTGGGTCAAAGGGGTCGTGGGGCCAACGTCCTGACTTTC,CASSGLGQRGRGANVLTF
TRBV7-9,TRBJ2-3,TRBD1,-,TGTGCCAGCAGGCCCGGGACAGGGAGCACAGATACGCAGTATTTT,CASRPGTGSTDTQYF
TRBV20-1,TRBJ1-6,-,-,TGCAGTGCTAGTCTCTCCGGGGGTTCACCCCTCCACTTT,CSASLSGGSPLHF
TRBV5-6,TRBJ2-7,-,-,TGTGCCAGCAGCTTGGCGTCAGGGGCCCCCTACGAGCAGTACTTC,CASSLASGAPYEQYF
TRBV5-1,TRBJ2-2,TRBD1,-,TGCGCCAGCAGCTCCTTGTGGACAGGGGGCTCCGGGGAGCTGTTTTTT,CASSSLWTGGSGELFF
TRBV11-2,TRBJ1-5,-,few,TGTGCCAGCAGCTCAGGGGCTTTAGAGCCCCAGCATTTT,CASSSGALEPQHF
TRBV27,TRBJ2-7,-,-,TGTGCCAGCAGTTTATCGCGGCAGGGGAGCTCCTACGAGCAGTACTTC,CASSLSRQGSSYEQYF
TRBV2,TRBJ2-2,TRBD1,-,TGTGCCAGCAGTGAAGCGACAGGGTACACCGGGGAGCTGTTTTTT,CASSEATGYTGELFF
TRBV4-1,TRBJ2-5,TRBD2,-,TGCGCCAGCAGCCCGCAGAGGGGGACTAGCGGAGGATTTCAAGAGACCCAGTACTTC,CASSPQRGTSGGFQETQYF
TRBV4-1,TRBJ1-2,TRBD1,few,TGCGCCAGCAGCCAACCAAGGACAGGGAGGAATGGCTACACCTTC,CASSQPRTGRNGYTF
TRBV12-3/TRBV12-4,TRBJ2-7,TRBD1,-,TGTGCCAGCAGCCCGACAGGGTCCGAGCAGTACTTC,CASSPTGSEQYF
TRBV20-1,TRBJ2-7,-,few,TGCAGTGGAGGGTCCTACGAGCAGTACTTC,CSGGSYEQYF
TRBV6-5,TRBJ2-7,-,-,TGTGCCAGCAGTTTGACATACGAGCAGTACTTC,CASSLTYEQYF
TRBV3-1/TRBV3-2,TRBJ2-3,-,once,TGTGCCAGCAGCCAAGCTTTAGTGAATACGCAGTATTTT,CASSQALVNTQYF
TRBV5-1,TRBJ2-7,-,-,TGCGCCAGCAGCTTGGACTCCGGGACACCGAAAGGGCAGTACTTC,CASSLDSGTPKGQYF
TRBV2,TRBJ1-3,-,-,TGTGCCAGCAGTATGGGGCCGAACGGAAACACCATATATTTT,CASSMGPNGNTIYF
TRBV24-1,TRBJ1-6,TRBD1,-,TGTGCCACCAGTGAGGCAGGGGGCATTTCACCCCTCCACTTT,CATSEAGGISPLHF
TRBV7-2,TRBJ2-2,TRBD1,-,TGTGCCAGCAGCTTAAACAGGGGGCCGACCGGGGAGCTGTTTTTT,CASSLNRGPTGELFF
TRBV9,TRBJ2-3,TRBD1,-,TGTGCCAGCAGCGTAGACTTAGGACAGGGCCGCACAGATACGCAGTATTTT,CASSVDLGQGRTDTQYF
TRBV10-3,TRBJ1-3,-,-,TGTGCCATCAGTGAGCCGGGAGCTGGAAACACCATATATTTT,CAISEPGAGNTIYF
TRBV5-4,TRBJ2-1,TRBD2,-,TGTGCCAGCAGCCTGACTAGCGGTTACAATGAGCAGTTCTTC,CASSLTSGYNEQFF
TRBV5-6,TRBJ1-2,TRBD1,-,TGTGCCAGCCAGGACAGGATTTATGGCTACACCTTC,CASQDRIYGYTF
TRBV4-1,TRBJ2-7,TRBD2,few,TGCGCCAGCAGCCAGGGGACTAGCGGGTACTACGAGCAGTACTTC,CASSQGTSGYYEQYF
TRBV28,TRBJ2-7,TRBD2,-,TGTGCCAGCGGCGGGGGGGGGAGATCCTACGAGCAGTACTTC,CASGGGGRSYEQYF
TRBV7-3,TRBJ1-2,-,few,TGTGCCAGCAGAAATACAGAGTTGATGGACTATGGCTACACCTTC,CASRNTELMDYGYTF
TRBV7-2,TRBJ1-5,TRBD1,-,TGTGCCAGCAGCTTAGAGGCGACAGGGAACAATCAGCCCCAGCATTTT,CASSLEATGNNQPQHF
TRBV12-3/TRBV12-4,TRBJ2-7,TRBD1,-,TGTGCCAGCAGCCGGACAGGGGGCTACGAGCAGTACTTC,CASSRTGGYEQYF
TRBV28,TRBJ1-3,TRBD1,once,TGTGCCAGCAGTTTCGACAGGGTTTTCTCTGGAAACACCATATATTTT,CASSFDRVFSGNTIYF
TRBV7-9,TRBJ2-2,TRBD1,-,TGTGCCAGCAGCTCTACTCCGACAGGGCCGTCCGGGGAGCTGTTTTTT,CASSSTPTGPSGELFF
TRBV9,TRBJ2-7,TRBD1,-,TGTGCCAGCAGCGTAGGACAGGGGTTGATCTACGAGCAGTACTTC,CASSVGQGLIYEQYF
TRBV5-1,TRBJ2-3,TRBD1,-,TGCGCCAGCGGGATCAGACAGGGTTCAGATACGCAGTATTTT,CASGIRQGSDTQYF
TRBV2,TRBJ2-7,TRBD1,-,TGTGCCAGCAGTGCCGCGACAGGGAAATACGAGCAGTACTTC,CASSAATGKYEQYF
TRBV4-1,TRBJ2-1,-,once,TGCGCCAGCAGCCAAGAAGGAGGGAATGCTGCCAATGAGCAGTTCTTC,CASSQEGGNAANEQFF